This paragraph reports one T cell receptor beta chain. Its antigen target is currently unknown. No base qualities exist here, and no much larger clone lies one base off it. To demonstrate the VDJtools post-analysis software, the study profiled TCR beta repertoires from the peripheral blood of about 13 young patients with multiple sclerosis. The multiple sclerosis patients were children and adolescents between about 6 and 16 years of age. This entry comes from a study of post-analysis software for immune sequencing data (dated by TCRdb to about 2015). Notes on the research overall: Relapsing-remitting, secondary progressive and progressive-relapsing multiple sclerosis were recorded as disease courses, and subtype annotation was lacking for some patients. The patient repertoires were set against roughly eleven previously published healthy control repertoires from donors whose ages ranged from roughly 6 to 27 years. A subset of samples was prepared in parallel using single-end sample barcoding, then pooled and co-amplified after Illumina adapter ligation. Broad study findings and their caveats: Normalized Chao1 diversity was significantly lower in multiple sclerosis patients than controls, suggesting substantial peripheral T-cell clonal expansion. The multiple sclerosis patient group was slightly younger than the control group. Patients showed significantly higher frequencies than controls for about 5 TRBV segments, among them TRBV5-6, TRBV5-1 and TRBV20-1. Direct clustering with F measure showed strong co-clustering of samples prepared in the same batch, prompting a batch-effect correction.

Libraries were constructed by PCR. Sequenced using an Illumina HiSeq 2500. To reduce PCR and sequencing biases, unique molecular identifiers were incorporated into the TCR beta cDNA libraries. Per 1 to 10 million input T cells, some 500,000 cDNA molecules were obtained, such that each molecule approximated one T cell. The patient libraries were prepared and sequenced with the same protocol used for the earlier healthy control dataset. Samples belonging to the same batch were prepared together, multiplexed and sequenced on a shared HiSeq lane. The original pipeline was this. MIGEC handled the raw barcoded reads, throwing out single-read molecular identifier groups before consensus assembly and CDR3 extraction. Clonotype tables were post-analysed with VDJtools, and diversity was normalized by down-sampling all datasets to the smallest sample size. To correct batch-related cross-sample contamination, repertoire overlap clustering matched CDR3 amino acid sequences but not nucleotide sequences. Through fastp at Q25 and MiXCR, TCRdb rebuilt clones from the public reads, retaining in-frame beta chains. Every CDR3 protein is listed once, alongside the most common genes and DNA of its rows. TCRdb assigned the V and J calls; the authors' analysis was not used. The sample profile shows hundreds of thousands of distinct CDR3 sequences; 55% to 70% of them were found once. The top ten constitute over 9% of the sample.

Spanning cysteine to phenylalanine, the CDR3 consists of 14 amino acids. CDR3 DNA is the only sequence kept; it has 42 bases, read in frame from the first base. According to the germline V gene, CDR1 reads SQVTM and CDR2 reads ANQGSEA. Germline trimming amounts to 7 bases on V and 0 bases on J, with 7 as the count of junction bases outside the gene matches. The chain uses TRBV29-1 and TRBJ1-2; 8 central bases correspond to TRBD1. What was sequenced was blood. This clonotype originated in a girl aged 2 to 9 with multiple sclerosis. The CDR3 reads as follows: CSALPGQANYGYTF. The nucleotide sequence is TGCAGCGCCTTACCGGGACAGGCTAACTATGGCTACACCTTC.